This T cell receptor (beta chain) was captured by sequencing in a study of breast tumors, draining lymph nodes, adjacent tissues. Whole-study results and caveats: Luminal-like breast cancer showed significantly higher tumor–nontumor repertoire similarity than basal-like. Most tumor T cells seemingly derive from lymph node, then expand in tumor. Compared with lymph nodes, tumors were less diverse; compared with nontumor tissue, more. Data only fit, rather than demonstrated, lymph node origin of most tumor T cells.

Many counts were recorded for this clonotype. Its antigen is currently unknown. CDR1 and CDR2 from the germline V gene are SGHRS and YFSETQ. The CDR3 sequence is 14 residues long. V lost 3 bases and J lost 4; bases outside the gene matches: 5. TCRdb reanalysed the multiplex PCR reads using MiXCR and keeps one entry per CDR3 protein. The table records around 130,000 distinct CDR3 sequences, just under 20% of them present only once. Samples came from axillary lymph nodes draining the breast cancer. Material: axillary lymph node tissue. The sequence was obtained from a female donor with breast cancer. Some clones in this sample may be carry-over from other donors' samples. The V and J genes are TRBV5-1 and TRBJ2-5, with 8 nucleotides matching TRBD1. CDR3: CASSYGQGGETQYF. The CDR3 DNA follows: TGCGCCAGCAGCTATGGACAGGGCGGAGAGACCCAGTACTTC. The entire variable domain, with the rest obtained from reference TRBV5-1 and TRBJ2-5, is as follows: KAGVTQTPRYLIKTRGQQVTLSCSPISGHRSVSWYQQTPGQGLQFLFEYFSETQRNKGNFPGRFSGRQFSNSRSEMNVSTLELGDSALYLCASSYGQGGETQYFGPGTRLLVL.